This T cell receptor beta chain comes out of a study of T cells and Merkel cell carcinoma outcomes. The study's findings and limits: Reportedly, T-cell repertoire with density predicts Merkel cell carcinoma outcomes.

Method: immunoSEQ multiplex PCR; TCRdb's copy keeps in-frame clones and lacks some. The sample lists under 15,000 clones; 95% to 96% were seen once. From germline, CDR1 is SGHTA and CDR2 FQGNSA. The V end was cut by 1 base, the J end by 6 bases, with 12 bases between. The CDR3 covers 15 residues. A word on this clone: The antigen is undetermined.

The receptor comes from a human donor with Merkel cell carcinoma. Sequencing used tumor tissue from Merkel cell carcinoma. The chain employs TRBV7-2 and TRBJ2-2; D might be TRBD2 (6 bases). CDR3: CASSLVGGSPGELFF. The CDR3 DNA is TGTGCCAGCAGCTTAGTCGGAGGGTCCCCCGGGGAGCTGTTTTTT.